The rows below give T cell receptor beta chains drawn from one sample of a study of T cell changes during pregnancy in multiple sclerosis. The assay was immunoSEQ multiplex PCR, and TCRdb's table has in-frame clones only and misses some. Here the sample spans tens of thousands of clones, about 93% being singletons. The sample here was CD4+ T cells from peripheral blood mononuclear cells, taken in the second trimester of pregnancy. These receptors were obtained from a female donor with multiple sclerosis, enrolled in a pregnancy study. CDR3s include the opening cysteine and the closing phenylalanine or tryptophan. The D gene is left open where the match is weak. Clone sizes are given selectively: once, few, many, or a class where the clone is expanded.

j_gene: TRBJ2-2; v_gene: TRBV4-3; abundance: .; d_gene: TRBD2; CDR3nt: TGCGCCAGCAGCAACGGGAGGGGGGCTCAGGGGGAGCTGTTTTTT; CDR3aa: CASSNGRGAQGELFF
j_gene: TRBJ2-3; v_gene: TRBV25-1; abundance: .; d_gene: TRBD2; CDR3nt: TGTGCCAGCGCGGGGACTAGCGGGAGGGCAGATACGCAGTATTTT; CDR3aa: CASAGTSGRADTQYF
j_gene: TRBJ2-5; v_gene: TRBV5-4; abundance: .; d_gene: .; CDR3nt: TGTGCCAGCAGCTTGGAGGGTGGTAGGGGGGGAGAGACCCAGTACTTC; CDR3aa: CASSLEGGRGGETQYF
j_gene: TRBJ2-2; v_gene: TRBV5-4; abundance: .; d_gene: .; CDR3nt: TGTGCCAGCAGCTTGGCCGCAGCCGGGGAGCTGTTTTTT; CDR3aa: CASSLAAAGELFF
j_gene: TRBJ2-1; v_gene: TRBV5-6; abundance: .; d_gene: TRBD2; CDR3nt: TGTGCCAGCAGCCCTCCATCTCGCCTAGTAGCGGGCTACAATGAGCAGTTCTTC; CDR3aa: CASSPPSRLVAGYNEQFF
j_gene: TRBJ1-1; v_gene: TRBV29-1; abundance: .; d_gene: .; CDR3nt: TGCAGCGTTGCAGGGAGGCAGGCGGTCCTTGAAGCTTTCTTT; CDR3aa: CSVAGRQAVLEAFF
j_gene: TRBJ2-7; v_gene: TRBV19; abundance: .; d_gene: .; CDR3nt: TGTGCCAGTAGGAAAGCCGGGTTATACTACGAGCAGTACTTC; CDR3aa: CASRKAGLYYEQYF
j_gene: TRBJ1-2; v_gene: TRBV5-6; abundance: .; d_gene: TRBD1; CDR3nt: TGTGCCAGCAGCTTTTTTCCGGGACAGACTAACTATGGCTACACCTTC; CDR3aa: CASSFFPGQTNYGYTF
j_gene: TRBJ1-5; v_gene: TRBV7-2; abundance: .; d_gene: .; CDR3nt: TGTGCCAGCAACGGTAACAGGGGCAATCAGCCCCAGCATTTT; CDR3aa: CASNGNRGNQPQHF
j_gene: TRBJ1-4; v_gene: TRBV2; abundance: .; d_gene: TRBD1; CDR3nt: TGTGCCAGCAAGACCGGGACAGGGGACGAAAAACTGTTTTTT; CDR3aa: CASKTGTGDEKLFF
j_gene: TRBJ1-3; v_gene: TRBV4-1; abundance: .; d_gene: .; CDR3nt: TGCGCCAGCAGCCAAGGGCCAGCTGGAAACACCATATATTTT; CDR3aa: CASSQGPAGNTIYF
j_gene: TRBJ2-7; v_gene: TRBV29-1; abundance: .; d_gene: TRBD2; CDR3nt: TGCAGCGTGGGAGGACTAGGGGCCTACGAGCAGTACTTC; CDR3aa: CSVGGLGAYEQYF
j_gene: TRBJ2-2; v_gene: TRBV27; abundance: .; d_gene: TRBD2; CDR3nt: TGTGCCAGCAGACGGACTAGCGGGAGTGTATACGGGGAGCTGTTTTTT; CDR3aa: CASRRTSGSVYGELFF
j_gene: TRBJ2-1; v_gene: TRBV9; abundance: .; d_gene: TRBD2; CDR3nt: TGTGCCAGCAGCGTGACTAGCGGGAGTCACAATGAGCAGTTCTTC; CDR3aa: CASSVTSGSHNEQFF
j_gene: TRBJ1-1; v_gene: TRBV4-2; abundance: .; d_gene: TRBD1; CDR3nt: TGTGCCAGCGGGCGACAGGGAGTACCTGAAGCTTTCTTT; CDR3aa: CASGRQGVPEAFF
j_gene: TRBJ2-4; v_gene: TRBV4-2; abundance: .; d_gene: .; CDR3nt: TGTGCCAGCAGCCAAGAGCGGTTTGACATTCAGTACTTC; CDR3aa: CASSQERFDIQYF
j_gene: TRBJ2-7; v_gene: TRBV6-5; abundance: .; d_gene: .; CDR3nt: TGTGCCAGCAGTAAACCAACCGGGGGAAGCGAGCAGTACTTC; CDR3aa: CASSKPTGGSEQYF
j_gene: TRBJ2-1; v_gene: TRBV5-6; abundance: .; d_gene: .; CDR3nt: TGTGCCAGCAGCTTGGAGGGCGGGAACACCTACAATGAGCAGTTCTTC; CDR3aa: CASSLEGGNTYNEQFF
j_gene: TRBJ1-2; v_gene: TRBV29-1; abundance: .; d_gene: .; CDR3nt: TGCAGCGTTGGGCAGGGGACCGACTATGGCTACACCTTC; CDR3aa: CSVGQGTDYGYTF
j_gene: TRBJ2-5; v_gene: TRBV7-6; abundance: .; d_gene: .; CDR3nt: TGTGCCAGCAGCTTAAGGGCAGGGGCGCAAGAGACCCAGTACTTC; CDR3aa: CASSLRAGAQETQYF
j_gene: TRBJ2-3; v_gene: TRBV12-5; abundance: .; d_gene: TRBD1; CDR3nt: TGTGCTAGTGGTTTGTATACGGGACAGGGCACAGATACGCAGTATTTT; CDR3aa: CASGLYTGQGTDTQYF
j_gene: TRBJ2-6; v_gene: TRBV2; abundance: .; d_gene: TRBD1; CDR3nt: TGTGCCAGCAGTGAAAGTCTTGGGGACAGCTACTCTGGGGCCAACGTCCTGACTTTC; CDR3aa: CASSESLGDSYSGANVLTF
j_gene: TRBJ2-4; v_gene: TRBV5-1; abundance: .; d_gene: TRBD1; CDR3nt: TGCGCCAGCAGCCCAGGGGGAGCCAAAAACATTCAGTACTTC; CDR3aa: CASSPGGAKNIQYF
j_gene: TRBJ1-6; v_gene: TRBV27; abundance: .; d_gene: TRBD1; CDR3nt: TGTGCCAGCAGGACCACCGGGACAGGGACTTTCTCACCCCTCCACTTT; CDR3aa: CASRTTGTGTFSPLHF
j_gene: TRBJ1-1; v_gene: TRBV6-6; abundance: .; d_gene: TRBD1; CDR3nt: TGTGCCAGCAGTTACGGGTTGGACAGGGTGAACACTGAAGCTTTCTTT; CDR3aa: CASSYGLDRVNTEAFF
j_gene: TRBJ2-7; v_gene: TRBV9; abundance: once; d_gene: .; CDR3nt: TGTGCCAGCAGCGTAGGGACAGCGGATTACGAGCAGTACTTC; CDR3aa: CASSVGTADYEQYF
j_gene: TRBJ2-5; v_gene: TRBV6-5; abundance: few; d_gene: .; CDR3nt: TGTGCCAGCAGTTACTCTGCGCGGGAGACCCAGTACTTC; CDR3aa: CASSYSARETQYF
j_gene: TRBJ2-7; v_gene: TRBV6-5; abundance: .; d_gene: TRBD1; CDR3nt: TGTGCCAGCAGTTACTCGAGGGGGCGTCAACACGAGCAGTACTTC; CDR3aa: CASSYSRGRQHEQYF
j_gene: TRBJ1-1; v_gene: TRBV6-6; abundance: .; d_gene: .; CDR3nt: TGTGCCAGCGCTTCGGCCCACGGGGGGAACACTGAAGCTTTCTTT; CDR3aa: CASASAHGGNTEAFF
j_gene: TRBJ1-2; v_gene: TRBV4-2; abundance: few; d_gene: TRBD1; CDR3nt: TGTGCCAGCAGCCCTCTAGCAGGGGGCGGGGGTGGTGGCTACACCTTC; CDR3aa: CASSPLAGGGGGGYTF
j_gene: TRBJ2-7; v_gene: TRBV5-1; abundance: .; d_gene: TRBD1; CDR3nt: TGCGCCAGCAGCTTGGTCGACAGGGGATCATCCGAGCAGTACTTC; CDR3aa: CASSLVDRGSSEQYF